Shown below are 13 T cell receptor beta chains from a single sample sequenced in a study of T cell changes during pregnancy in multiple sclerosis. Assay used: immunoSEQ multiplex PCR; TCRdb lists only in-frame clones, some missing. The sample consists of over 30,000 clones, over 75% of them appearing once. Sequencing was performed on CD4+ T cells from peripheral blood mononuclear cells, taken before pregnancy. These receptors originate from a female donor with multiple sclerosis, enrolled in a pregnancy study.

This chain links TRBV7-9 with TRBJ1-1; 9 bases are shared with TRBD1. The trim removed 0 bases at V and 4 bases at J, leaving 6 bases unmatched. CDR1 is SEHNR and CDR2 is FQNEAQ in the germline V gene (reference sequence). This CDR3 contains 16 residues. CDR3 region: CASSLAGTGPATEAFF. As DNA, the CDR3 is TGTGCCAGCAGCTTAGCCGGGACAGGGCCGGCCACTGAAGCTTTCTTT.

The chain is built from TRBV11-3 and TRBJ2-7; 13 nucleotides match TRBD2. The germline CDR1 and CDR2 sequences are SGHNT and YENEEA. V lost 3 bases, J lost 3 bases, and 2 bases stayed unmatched. The CDR3 loop spans 15 amino acids. CDR3 residues: CASSFRLAGGYEQYF. The CDR3 DNA sequence: TGTGCCAGCAGCTTTAGACTAGCGGGAGGCTACGAGCAGTACTTC.

The CDR3 loop reads CASSYAGTSYNSPLHF. CDR3 bases: TGTGCCAGCAGTTACGCCGGGACATCCTATAATTCACCCCTCCACTTT. This chain uses TRBV6-5 with TRBJ1-6, with a weak D call TRBD1 (6 bases). CDR3 length equals 16 residues. V was shortened by 2 bases and J by 1 base, with 9 bases between the two germline ends. CDR1 MNHEY and CDR2 SVGAGI come from the germline V gene.

The chain has TRBV11-2 and TRBJ2-3; TRBD2 agrees at 11 bases. J lost 6 bases, V lost 3 bases, and 2 bases had no gene match. Germline lookup yields CDR1 SGHAT and CDR2 FQNNGV. The CDR3 consists of 14 residues. CDR3 coding DNA: TGTGCCAGCAGCTTTACTAGCGGGAGTGATACGCAGTATTTT. It encodes CASSFTSGSDTQYF.

This chain links TRBV19 with TRBJ1-1; unclear D gene. Trimming took off 10 bases at V and 7 bases at J, with 16 bases between the two ends. CDR3 length: 12 residues. Germline-derived CDR1 and CDR2 are LNHDA and SQIVND (reference sequence). CDR3 region: CATRDPFFEAFF. Here the CDR3 DNA reads TGTGCCACACGGGATCCATTCTTTGAAGCTTTCTTT.

The CDR3 protein is CASSVLAGIGEQYF. The CDR3 DNA reads TGCGCCAGCAGTGTCCTAGCGGGAATTGGTGAGCAGTACTTC. This chain connects TRBV10-1 to TRBJ2-7, with TRBD2 matching 9 bases. With V trimmed by 4 bases and J by 7 bases, 8 bases remained unmatched. CDR3 length equals 14 residues. Germline V gene sequence: CDR1 WNHNN, CDR2 SYGVQD (reference sequence).

The CDR3 nucleotides are TGCGCCAGCAGCTTGCTGGTTGTCAGCAATGAGCAGTTCTTC. Protein: CASSLLVVSNEQFF. The V gene is TRBV5-1, the J gene TRBJ2-1; D gene unclear. The V end lost 1 base, the J end lost 6 bases, and 11 bases lay between the germline ends. The V gene's germline CDR1 is SGHRS and CDR2 YFSETQ. CDR3 size: 14 residues.

About this clone: Other DNA sequences in the sample encode the same CDR3. CDR3 DNA sequence: TGCGCCAGCAGTGAGGGACAGGGGTCCCTTAGGGAGACCCAGTACTTC. Translation: CASSEGQGSLRETQYF. The chain combines TRBV10-1 with TRBJ2-5, with 9 bases aligning to TRBD1. The CDR3 is 16 residues long. V lost 2 bases, J lost 5 bases, and 9 bases stayed unmatched. Germline CDR1 reads WNHNN; CDR2 reads SYGVQD (reference sequence).

CDR3 in amino acids: CASSQDRDSRLANYGYTF. CDR3 bases: TGTGCCAGCAGCCAAGATCGGGACTCCAGACTGGCTAACTATGGCTACACCTTC. The chain carries TRBV4-2 and TRBJ1-2; possibly TRBD1 for D (5 bases). The V end was cut by 0 bases, the J end by 0 bases, with 17 bases between. This CDR3 comprises 18 residues. Germline CDR1 LGHNA, CDR2 YNFKEQ.

J is TRBJ1-3 and V is TRBV7-2; D remains ambiguous. There are 14 residues in the CDR3. V was clipped by 7 bases and J by 0 bases, with 10 bases between them. Germline loops: CDR1 SGHTA, CDR2 FQGNSA. The CDR3 DNA is TGTGCCAGCACCCTGGAGTTCTCTGGAAACACCATATATTTT. This sequence encodes CASTLEFSGNTIYF.

The rearrangement joins TRBV6-1 to TRBJ2-7; 8 bases match TRBD2. The CDR3 totals 17 residues. Losses at the gene ends were 2 bases for V and 0 bases for J; bases not matched to a gene: 9. Germline loops: CDR1 MNHNS, CDR2 SASEGT. The CDR3: CASSERYSSGYSYEQYF. In DNA form, the CDR3 reads TGTGCCAGCAGTGAACGGTACTCTAGCGGGTACTCCTACGAGCAGTACTTC.

V and J are TRBV5-5 and TRBJ2-5, with 8 bases identical to TRBD1. The CDR3 contains 14 residues. The V segment lost 0 bases and the J segment 7 bases; nucleotides outside the gene matches: 5. Germline loops: CDR1 SGHKS, CDR2 YYEKEE (reference sequence). The CDR3 region is CASSLEDRAWTQYF. DNA of the CDR3: TGTGCCAGCAGCTTGGAGGACAGGGCGTGGACCCAGTACTTC.

This chain uses TRBV30 with TRBJ1-2; tentatively, D is TRBD1 (5 bases). The length of the CDR3 is 15 residues. Trimming cost V 3 bases and J 10 bases, with 24 bases left between them. CDR1 and CDR2 from the germline V gene are GTSNPN and SVGIG (reference sequence). The CDR3 DNA reads TGTGCCTGGAGCGAAAAGTCCCTTGGCAGGGTGGTCTACACCTTC. Encoded protein: CAWSEKSLGRVVYTF.